These 30 T cell receptor beta chains came from one sample sequenced in a study of persistence of HIV-infected CD4 T cells (dated by TCRdb to 2020 to 2021). The treatment or condition label, as the study defines it: suppressive antiretroviral therapy. A pool of overlapping HIV-1 Gag 15-mer peptides was used at approximately 0.96 ug per peptide per mL for cell stimulation. Memory CD4+ T cells that did not respond, being CD40L-negative, CD69-negative and CD45RO-high, were sorted as memory populations depleted of antigen-responding cells. These TCRs' antigens remain unknown. TCRbeta repertoires were sequenced from genomic DNA with the immunoSEQ hsTCRB assay version 4 in survey mode. TCRdb retrieved this table from immuneACCESS and kept in-frame rearrangements only. Not all clones are present; in checked studies, unresolved V genes account for under half, and no reason is known for the remainder. The sample table contains just over 35,000 clones; only one count was recorded for over 65% of them. Approximately 5.4% of the sample rests with the top ten.

Source: cultured CD4+ T cells from PBMCs, taken from a patient who received antiretroviral therapy. What the cell subset or site label conveys for this sample: CD40L-CD69- CD45RO-high memory CD4 T cells not responding to Gag peptides. The receptors were sampled from an adult with HIV. The donor label of this sample is uncertain.

The rearrangement uses TRBV28 and TRBJ1-2; 7 bases are shared with TRBD1. The CDR3 has 12 residues. In germline, CDR1 is MDHEN, CDR2 SYDVKM. The V and J ends lost 8 bases and 6 bases, in that order; junction bases with no gene match: 6. The CDR3 reads CASVTGRHGYTF. CDR3 bases: TGTGCCAGCGTGACAGGGAGGCATGGCTACACCTTC.

This clone was observed a single time. J is TRBJ1-2 and V is TRBV2; 9 bases line up with TRBD1. Germline CDR1 reads SNHLY; CDR2 reads FYNNEI. CDR3 length: 16 amino acids. The ends lost 2 bases at V and 4 bases at J; junction bases unmatched: 8. CDR3 residues: CASSESVGTGSYGYTF. CDR3 nucleotides: TGTGCCAGCAGTGAATCCGTCGGGACAGGGAGCTATGGCTACACCTTC.

The chain joins TRBV27 to TRBJ1-4; a weak D match, TRBD1 (5 bases). The CDR3 is made up of 14 amino acids. Trimming removed 6 bases at V and 10 bases at J, with 18 bases between. Per the germline V gene, CDR1 is MNHEY and CDR2 is SMNVEV (reference sequence). CDR3 in amino acids: CASRQGNNLGKLFF. DNA for the CDR3: TGTGCCAGCAGGCAGGGTAACAACCTGGGAAAACTGTTTTTT. Full variable domain (remainder filled in from reference TRBV27 and TRBJ1-4): EAQVTQNPRYLITVTGKKLTVTCSQNMNHEYMSWYRQDPGLGLRQIYYSMNVEVTDKGDVPEGYKVSRKEKRNFPLILESPSPNQTSLYFCASRQGNNLGKLFFGSGTQLSVL.

V gene TRBV18 combines with J gene TRBJ2-1, with 9 bases identical to TRBD1. Unmatched junction bases numbered 8, after V lost 5 bases and J lost 6 bases. Germline V lookup: CDR1 KGHSH, CDR2 LQKENI. The CDR3 loop spans 15 amino acids. The CDR3 is CASSEGQGRGNEQFF. Here the CDR3 DNA reads TGTGCCAGCTCAGAGGGACAGGGAAGGGGCAATGAGCAGTTCTTC.

This clone occurred a few times. The J gene is TRBJ1-2, the V gene TRBV3-1 (or the pseudogene TRBV3-2); no definite D call. V was pared by 4 bases and J by 2 bases, with 2 bases between. The length of the CDR3 is 11 residues. The germline V gene encodes CDR1 LGHDT and CDR2 YNNKEL (reference sequence). CDR3 amino acids: CASSLNYGYTF. CDR3 coding DNA: TGTGCCAGCAGCCTGAACTATGGCTACACCTTC.

Of note for this clone: The identical CDR3 is also encoded by other nucleotide sequences in the sample. The chain employs TRBV20-1 and TRBJ2-7; D perhaps matches TRBD1 (5 bases). Germline assignment: CDR1 DFQATT and CDR2 SNEGSKA (reference sequence). The CDR3 extends over 11 amino acids. V lost 4 bases and J 6 bases, leaving 10 bases between the germline ends. CDR3 amino acids: CSAKGHLEQYF. Written as DNA, the CDR3 is TGCAGTGCTAAGGGGCATCTCGAGCAGTACTTC.

The V call is TRBV19, the J call TRBJ1-4, with 11 positions matching TRBD1. The CDR3 has 18 residues. V lost 4 bases to trimming and J lost 7 bases; unmatched junction nucleotides: 14. Germline CDR1 is LNHDA and CDR2 is SQIVND (reference sequence). The CDR3 here is CASSTRTGGANFGEKLFF. Written as DNA, the CDR3 is TGTGCCAGTAGTACTCGGACAGGGGGCGCAAATTTCGGTGAAAAACTGTTTTTT.

This rearrangement joins TRBV15 to TRBJ1-4; 11 bases map to TRBD1. The CDR3 covers 17 residues. Germline-derived CDR1 and CDR2 are LNHNV and YYDKDF (reference sequence). The ends lost 5 bases at V and 8 bases at J; junction bases unmatched: 13. CDR3 DNA sequence: TGTGCCACCAGCCGGCCGTGGACAGGGGGCGGTAGGGAAAAACTGTTTTTT. Translated: CATSRPWTGGGREKLFF.

The V call is TRBV28, the J call TRBJ1-6; 8 nucleotides align to TRBD1. Germline V lookup: CDR1 MDHEN, CDR2 SYDVKM. V trimming: 8 bases; J trimming: 8 bases; junction bases outside the gene matches: 14. This CDR3 contains 16 residues. CDR3 in amino acids: CASGNSGGPIDSPLHF. CDR3 coding DNA: TGTGCCAGCGGGAACTCAGGGGGCCCTATTGATTCACCCCTCCACTTT. The full variable domain, with the rest looked up from reference TRBV28 and TRBJ1-6, is DVKVTQSSRYLVKRTGEKVFLECVQDMDHENMFWYRQDPGLGLRLIYFSYDVKMKEKGDIPEGYSVSREKKERFSLILESASTNQTSMYLCASGNSGGPIDSPLHFGNGTRLTVT.

J is TRBJ2-7 and V is TRBV14; either TRBD1 or TRBD2 may fit D (7 bases each). Trimming shortened V by 1 base and J by 6 bases, and 16 bases separated the two germline ends. This CDR3 comprises 15 residues. CDR1 is SGHDN and CDR2 is FVKESK in the germline V gene. Here the CDR3 reads CASSQGSGTAREQYF. CDR3 bases: TGTGCCAGCAGCCAAGGCAGCGGGACAGCCCGCGAGCAGTACTTC. Using reference TRBV14 and TRBJ2-7 for the parts outside the CDR3, the full variable domain is EAGVTQFPSHSVIEKGQTVTLRCDPISGHDNLYWYRRVMGKEIKFLLHFVKESKQDESGMPNNRFLAERTGGTYSTLKVQPAELEDSGVYFCASSQGSGTAREQYFGPGTRLTVT.

This clone was seen a handful of times. Within the sample, other DNA sequences also encode this same CDR3. This chain joins TRBV7-2 and TRBJ1-2, with 7 positions matching TRBD1. The CDR3 has 13 residues. Germline trimming cut 3 bases from V and 6 bases from J; bases unmatched to any gene: 4. The germline V gene encodes CDR1 SGHTA and CDR2 FQGNSA. CDR3 DNA: TGTGCCAGCAGCTTCGGCACAGGGGATGGCTACACCTTC. Translation: CASSFGTGDGYTF.

The DNA for the CDR3 is TGCGCCAGCAGTGAGTGGGGGACAGGGAACACCGGGGAGCTGTTTTTT. The encoded protein is CASSEWGTGNTGELFF. V is TRBV10-1 and J is TRBJ2-2, with 8 positions matching TRBD1. Trimming took 1 base from V and 1 from J; bases not matched to a gene: 2. The CDR3 runs 16 residues. CDR1 is WNHNN and CDR2 is SYGVQD in the germline V gene (reference sequence).

This clone was detected only a few times. The gene calls are TRBV6-1 and TRBJ2-7; no firm D call. The ends were cut back, 2 bases at V and 0 bases at J, with 5 bases in the middle. The V gene's germline CDR1 is MNHNS and CDR2 SASEGT. The CDR3 runs to 13 residues. The CDR3 here is CASSEPVSYEQYF. CDR3 in DNA: TGTGCCAGCAGTGAACCAGTCTCCTACGAGCAGTACTTC.

A single count supports this clone. This sequence joins TRBV5-1 and TRBJ1-2; 12 bases agree with TRBD1. This CDR3 contains 15 residues. Per germline, CDR1 SGHRS and CDR2 YFSETQ. J was trimmed by 7 bases and V by 3 bases; bases with no gene match: 7. CDR3 DNA: TGCGCCAGCAGCTCAACCGGGACAGGGGGCTTTGGCTACACCTTC. Its translation: CASSSTGTGGFGYTF.

V and J are TRBV5-1 and TRBJ2-2; 9 positions agree with TRBD1. The V and J ends lost 2 bases and 3 bases, in that order; junction bases with no gene match: 5. Germline V gene sequence: CDR1 SGHRS, CDR2 YFSETQ. The CDR3 spans 16 residues. As DNA, the CDR3 is TGCGCCAGCAGCTTCCGGACAGGGGCTGACACCGGGGAGCTGTTTTTT. Protein product: CASSFRTGADTGELFF.

The chain links TRBV11-3 to TRBJ2-1; D remains ambiguous. The germline V gene encodes CDR1 SGHNT and CDR2 YENEEA. This CDR3 contains 14 residues. V lost 1 base, J lost 4 bases, and 8 bases lay in between. CDR3 in amino acids: CASSLGPRYNEQFF. CDR3 DNA: TGTGCCAGCAGCTTAGGTCCCAGGTACAATGAGCAGTTCTTC.

The chain carries TRBV7-9 and TRBJ2-3; 7 nucleotides align to TRBD1. CDR1 SEHNR and CDR2 FQNEAQ come from the germline V gene (reference sequence). V was pared by 1 base and J by 2 bases, with 3 bases of the junction left unmatched. This CDR3 is built from 15 residues. The DNA of the CDR3 is TGTGCCAGCAGCTTAGGACAGGGTTACACAGATACGCAGTATTTT. Amino acids: CASSLGQGYTDTQYF.

The rearrangement uses TRBV4-2 and TRBJ1-6; 7 bases align to TRBD1. The CDR3 is 17 amino acids. J gave up 7 bases and V 0 bases, and 9 bases lay outside the gene matches. CDR1 and CDR2 (germline): LGHNA, YNFKEQ. Here the CDR3 reads CASSQDGRDSGNSPLHF. The CDR3 bases are TGTGCCAGCAGCCAAGATGGGAGGGACAGTGGGAATTCACCCCTCCACTTT.

CDR3 DNA: TGTGCCAGCAGCTTAGGTGCCCTAGCGGGGGCTAGCACAGATACGCAGTATTTT. Translating gives CASSLGALAGASTDTQYF. The chain recombines TRBV11-3 with TRBJ2-3; 10 positions agree with TRBD2. This CDR3 has 18 residues. The junction had 7 bases not matched to a gene; V was cut back by 1 base and J by 0 bases. Per germline, CDR1 SGHNT and CDR2 YENEEA.

The rearrangement links TRBV29-1 to TRBJ2-3; 13 positions match TRBD2. This CDR3 region has 17 residues. The trim removed 6 bases at V and 1 base at J, leaving 10 bases unmatched. Germline-derived CDR1 and CDR2 are SQVTM and ANQGSEA. The CDR3 loop reads CSVARLAGGQGTDTQYF. The CDR3 DNA reads as TGCAGCGTAGCCCGACTAGCGGGGGGTCAGGGCACAGATACGCAGTATTTT.

This clone was counted between two and nine times. V and J are TRBV21-1 and TRBJ2-7; the DNA was not used to check the table's D call, TRBD1. TRBV21-1 is annotated as a pseudogene. This CDR3 contains 16 residues. The CDR3 DNA follows: TGTGCCAGCAGCAAAGGGTTTAGGGGCAGACCCTACGAGCAGTACTTC. Translated, it gives CASSKGFRGRPYEQYF.

V is TRBV9 and J is TRBJ1-1; weak D call: TRBD1 (5 bases). V lost 4 bases, J lost 2 bases, and 15 bases lay in between. The CDR3 runs to 15 residues. Looked up from germline, CDR1 is SGDLS and CDR2 is YYNGEE. The CDR3 loop reads CASSSRRQGNTEAFF. CDR3 DNA sequence: TGTGCCAGCAGCTCCCGCCGGCAGGGTAACACTGAAGCTTTCTTT.

The V call is TRBV7-8, the J call TRBJ1-1, with a possible D match to TRBD1 (6 bases). The CDR3 spans 13 residues. Germline-derived CDR1 and CDR2 are SGHVS and FQNEAQ. V lost 5 bases and J lost 1, with 8 bases in between. CDR3 DNA: TGTGCCAGCAGCAGGACAGAGAACACTGAAGCTTTCTTT. This sequence encodes CASSRTENTEAFF.

In this sample, this clone turned up a few times. The chain employs TRBV7-2 and TRBJ2-7; weak D call: TRBD2 (5 bases). Germline V lookup: CDR1 SGHTA, CDR2 FQGNSA. The germline V and J ends were trimmed by 3 bases and 3 bases, with 15 bases remaining between them. The CDR3 has 15 amino acids. This CDR3 reads CASSFIAGSDYEQYF. In nucleotides, the CDR3 is TGTGCCAGCAGCTTCATCGCGGGTTCGGACTACGAGCAGTACTTC.

The chain has TRBV7-8 and TRBJ1-3; no clear D gene. V was pared by 0 bases and J by 0 bases, with 9 bases between. The CDR3 is made up of 16 amino acids. CDR1 and CDR2 (germline): SGHVS, FQNEAQ. CDR3 sequence: CASSLAVFSSGNTIYF. The CDR3 region has the DNA TGTGCCAGCAGCTTAGCCGTATTTAGCTCTGGAAACACCATATATTTT.

J is TRBJ1-5 and V is TRBV6-5, with 7 bases identical to TRBD1. The CDR3 runs to 13 residues. Trimming took 6 bases from V and 4 from J; bases not matched to a gene: 3. CDR1 is MNHEY and CDR2 is SVGAGI in the germline V gene. The chain's CDR3 is CASRPTGNQPQHF. The CDR3 DNA reads TGTGCCAGCAGACCGACAGGGAATCAGCCCCAGCATTTT.

The sample holds one count of this clone. V usage is TRBV15 and J usage is TRBJ2-1; D possibly corresponds to TRBD2 (6 bases). CDR3 length equals 16 residues. Germline V gene sequence: CDR1 LNHNV, CDR2 YYDKDF (reference sequence). V was cut by 2 bases and J by 6 bases, with 17 bases left in between. DNA of the CDR3: TGTGCCACCAGCAGACCTCAGGGAGGAGGCTTCAATGAGCAGTTCTTC. It specifies CATSRPQGGGFNEQFF.

In its sample, this clone was seen once. The J gene is TRBJ2-1, the V gene TRBV7-2; TRBD2 matches at 8 bases. V lost 5 bases to trimming and J lost 8 bases; unmatched junction nucleotides: 17. Per germline, CDR1 SGHTA and CDR2 FQGNSA. This CDR3 is built from 17 residues. This CDR3 reads CASSVQRGFTGRDEQFF. Written as DNA, the CDR3 is TGTGCCAGCAGCGTCCAGCGGGGGTTTACCGGTAGGGATGAGCAGTTCTTC.

The J gene is TRBJ2-7, the V gene TRBV20-1; the match to TRBD2 covers 11 bases. The CDR3 extends over 13 amino acids. The V gene end was trimmed by 3 bases and the J gene end by 3 bases; junction bases not matched to a gene: 1. The germline V gene encodes CDR1 DFQATT and CDR2 SNEGSKA (reference sequence). The CDR3 region is CSASGTSGYEQYF. DNA of the CDR3: TGCAGTGCTAGTGGGACTAGCGGCTACGAGCAGTACTTC.

J is TRBJ1-6 and V is TRBV28, with 9 bases aligning to TRBD1. This CDR3 region has 15 residues. Germline V lookup: CDR1 MDHEN, CDR2 SYDVKM. Losses at the gene ends were 7 bases for V and 10 bases for J; bases not matched to a gene: 11. CDR3 DNA sequence: TGTGCCAGCACCACCCCGGGACAGGGTCGGTCACCCCTCCACTTT. It specifies CASTTPGQGRSPLHF.